This T cell receptor beta chain was observed in a study of OX40 agonist ivuxolimab in advanced cancers. Assay: immunoSEQ multiplex PCR; the TCRdb copy retains only in-frame clones and omits some. This sample has about 64,000 clones, with roughly nine tenths found just once. This TCR was sampled from an adult with an advanced solid tumor such as melanoma, head and neck, liver or kidney cancer. The source was CD4+ or CD8+ T cells sorted from blood, collected in a trial of the OX40 agonist ivuxolimab.

The CDR3 loop reads CASSGGGAYEQYF. In DNA form, the CDR3 reads TGTGCCAGCAGCGGGGGGGGAGCCTACGAGCAGTACTTC. The J gene is TRBJ2-7, the V gene TRBV5-4, with 7 bases lining up with TRBD2. The CDR3 spans 13 residues. Per germline, CDR1 SGHNT and CDR2 YYREEE (reference sequence). V gave up 4 bases and J gave up 2 bases; unmatched junction bases: 3. The full variable domain, rest sourced from reference TRBV5-4 and TRBJ2-7, is ETGVTQSPTHLIKTRGQQVTLRCSSQSGHNTVSWYQQALGQGPQFIFQYYREEENGRGNFPPRFSGLQFPNYSSELNVNALELDDSALYLCASSGGGAYEQYFGPGTRLTVT.